Listed below are T cell receptor beta chains from one sample, sequenced in a study of a mutant IDH1 vaccine in newly diagnosed glioma. The assay was immunoSEQ multiplex PCR, and TCRdb's table has in-frame clones only and misses some. The sample has about 88,000 clones, roughly 80% seen once; the top ten hold around 5.2%. The source was PBMCs, collected from a glioma patient treated with radiotherapy, temozolomide or both. These receptors all stem from a man aged 35 to 55 with glioma. Some clones in this sample may be carry-over from other donors' samples. Both conserved end residues are part of each CDR3. D genes are given only for firm matches. Some rows have no size entry. The others give once, few or many, or a class for an expanded clone.

>TRBV19|TRBD1|TRBJ1-5|NA
TGTGCCAGTAGTAGCGGACAGGGGACTCGGAGCAATCAGCCCCAGCATTTT
CASSSGQGTRSNQPQHF
>TRBV19|NA|TRBJ1-6|many
TGTGCCAGTAGTATCGGGCTGAATTCACCCCTCCACTTT
CASSIGLNSPLHF
>TRBV4-1|TRBD2|TRBJ2-7|once
TGCGCCAGCAGCACTCGGACTAGCGGGGGGGCCGACGAGCAGTACTTC
CASSTRTSGGADEQYF
>TRBV5-6|NA|TRBJ1-2|few
TGTGCCAGCAGCTTGGCAGAGGGTTGGGGTGGCTACACCTTC
CASSLAEGWGGYTF
>TRBV20-1|NA|TRBJ2-7|once
TGCAGTGCTAGAAGACAGTACGAGCAGTACTTC
CSARRQYEQYF
>TRBV5-6|NA|TRBJ2-2|NA
TGTGCCAGCAGCCGTTCCGGGACTCGAAACACCGGGGAGCTGTTTTTT
CASSRSGTRNTGELFF
>TRBV6-1|NA|TRBJ1-3|NA
TGTGCCAGCAGGTTCCAGGGTGGAAACACCATATATTTT
CASRFQGGNTIYF
>TRBV19|NA|TRBJ1-4|NA
TGTGCCAGTAGTTCCCAGGGTCTATTAGAAAAACTGTTTTTT
CASSSQGLLEKLFF
>TRBV4-2|TRBD2|TRBJ2-1|NA
TGTGCCAGCAGTCTAGGACTAGCGGGGGGCCAGGGGCAGTTCTTC
CASSLGLAGGQGQFF
>TRBV4-1|TRBD1|TRBJ1-1|NA
TGCGCCAGCAGCCAGGACAGGGGGAACACTGAAGCTTTCTTT
CASSQDRGNTEAFF
>TRBV7-9|TRBD1|TRBJ1-3|NA
TGTGCCAGCAGCTTACGGACAGGGGGCTCTGGAAACACCATATATTTT
CASSLRTGGSGNTIYF
>TRBV2|TRBD1|TRBJ2-7|NA
TGTGCCAGCAGCCAACAGGGGGCTTCCTACGAGCAGTACTTC
CASSQQGASYEQYF
>TRBV29-1|NA|TRBJ1-1|NA
TGCAGTACTTCCCGGAACACTGAAGCTTTCTTT
CSTSRNTEAFF
>TRBV29-1|NA|TRBJ2-5|once
TGCAGCGTTGAGGTTTACCGAGGAAAAGAGACCCAGTACTTC
CSVEVYRGKETQYF
>TRBV4-1|TRBD1|TRBJ1-5|NA
TGCGCCAGCAGCCAAGATGCGGGACAGGGGGCGCGACAGCCCCAGCATTTT
CASSQDAGQGARQPQHF
>TRBV6-5|NA|TRBJ1-1|NA
TGTGCCAGCAGTCGAGGGGCACTGAACACTGAAGCTTTCTTT
CASSRGALNTEAFF
>TRBV9|NA|TRBJ2-2|NA
TGTGCCAGCAGCGATAGGCACATCACCGGGGAGCTGTTTTTT
CASSDRHITGELFF
>TRBV30|NA|TRBJ2-7|NA
TGTGCCTTCCTGACAGGCCCCTACGAGCAGTACTTC
CAFLTGPYEQYF
>TRBV10-2|NA|TRBJ1-5|NA
TGCGCCAGCAGTGAGTCGCTGACCTATCAGCCCCAGCATTTT
CASSESLTYQPQHF
>TRBV5-1|NA|TRBJ2-1|NA
TGCGCCAGCAGCTTGGCCGAGGGGTACAATGAGCAGTTCTTC
CASSLAEGYNEQFF
>TRBV27|TRBD1|TRBJ2-7|NA
TGTGCCAGCTCCGGACAGGGCGAGTACGAGCAGTACTTC
CASSGQGEYEQYF
>TRBV14|TRBD2|TRBJ2-2|once
TGTGCCAGCAGCTCCGGGGGGGAAGTGAACACCGGGGAGCTGTTTTTT
CASSSGGEVNTGELFF
>TRBV29-1|TRBD1|TRBJ2-1|NA
TGCAGCGTTGCAGGGACAGGAGGGCACAATGAGCAGTTCTTC
CSVAGTGGHNEQFF
>TRBV5-1|TRBD1|TRBJ2-3|once
TGCGCCAGCAGCTTGCAGGGGGGCACAGATACGCAGTATTTT
CASSLQGGTDTQYF
>TRBV7-2|TRBD2|TRBJ2-5|NA
TGTGCCAGCAGCTCCCACCTTAGCGGGGGGCCTCGGGAGACCCAGTACTTC
CASSSHLSGGPRETQYF
>TRBV29-1|NA|TRBJ2-5|many
TGCAGCGTACCGGTCCCTCCCCATGAGACCCAGTACTTC
CSVPVPPHETQYF
>TRBV11-2|TRBD1|TRBJ1-1|NA
TGTGCCAGCAGTCGGGACAGAGTGAACACTGAAGCTTTCTTT
CASSRDRVNTEAFF
>TRBV6-5|TRBD1|TRBJ1-2|NA
TGTGCCAGCACCCGACAGGGTTATGGCTACACCTTC
CASTRQGYGYTF
>TRBV5-6|NA|TRBJ1-6|NA
TGTGCCAGCAGCTTGCGGGGGCGTAGAGATTCACCCCTCCACTTT
CASSLRGRRDSPLHF
>TRBV6-4|NA|TRBJ1-2|NA
TGTGCCAGCAGTGACAGACCCCAGGGTAGTGGCTACACCTTC
CASSDRPQGSGYTF
>TRBV30|NA|TRBJ1-5|many
TGTGCCTGGAGTGAGGACACGGACAATCAGCCCCAGCATTTT
CAWSEDTDNQPQHF
>TRBV4-1|NA|TRBJ2-7|NA
TGCGCCAGCAGCCAAGAGCCCCGTGCCTGGGATGAGCAGTACTTC
CASSQEPRAWDEQYF